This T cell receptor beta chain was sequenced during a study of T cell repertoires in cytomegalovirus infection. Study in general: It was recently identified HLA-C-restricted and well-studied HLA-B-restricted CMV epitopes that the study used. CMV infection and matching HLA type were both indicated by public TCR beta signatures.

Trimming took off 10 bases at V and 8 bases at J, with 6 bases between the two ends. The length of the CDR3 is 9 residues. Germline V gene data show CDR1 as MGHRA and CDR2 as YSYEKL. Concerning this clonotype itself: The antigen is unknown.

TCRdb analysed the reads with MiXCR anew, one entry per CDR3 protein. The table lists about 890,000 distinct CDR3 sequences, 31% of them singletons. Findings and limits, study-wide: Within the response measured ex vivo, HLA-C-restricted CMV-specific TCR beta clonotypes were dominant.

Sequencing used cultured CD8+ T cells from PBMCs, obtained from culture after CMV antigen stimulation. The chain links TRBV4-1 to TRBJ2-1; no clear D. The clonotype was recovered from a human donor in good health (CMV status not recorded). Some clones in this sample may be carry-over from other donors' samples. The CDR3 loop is CAMDDEQFF. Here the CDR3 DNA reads TGCGCCATGGACGATGAGCAGTTCTTC.